Ten or more counts support the clone carrying this T cell receptor beta chain. The record originates from a study of T cells in Graves' hyperthyroidism and ophthalmopathy. The investigators amplified TCR beta CDR3 regions from RNA transcripts. The HTBI primer set was used in a first-round RT-PCR of the TCR CDR3. TCRdb independently ran MiXCR on the multiplex PCR reads; one entry per CDR3 protein. The sample lists a few hundred thousand distinct CDR3 sequences, around 42% seen once, with around 8% in the top ten. V lost 7 bases and J 3 bases, leaving 21 bases between the germline ends. The CDR3 has 16 amino acids.

This sequence was found in a young woman with Graves' hyperthyroidism. The genes are TRBV12-3 or TRBV12-4 and TRBJ1-2, with a tentative D call TRBD1 (6 bases). Sequenced input: peripheral blood or thyroid tissue (not recorded which). CDR3 nucleotides: TGTGCCAGCACCCCCCTCGTCCAGGGGACATACTATGGCTACACCTTC. Its protein is CASTPLVQGTYYGYTF.